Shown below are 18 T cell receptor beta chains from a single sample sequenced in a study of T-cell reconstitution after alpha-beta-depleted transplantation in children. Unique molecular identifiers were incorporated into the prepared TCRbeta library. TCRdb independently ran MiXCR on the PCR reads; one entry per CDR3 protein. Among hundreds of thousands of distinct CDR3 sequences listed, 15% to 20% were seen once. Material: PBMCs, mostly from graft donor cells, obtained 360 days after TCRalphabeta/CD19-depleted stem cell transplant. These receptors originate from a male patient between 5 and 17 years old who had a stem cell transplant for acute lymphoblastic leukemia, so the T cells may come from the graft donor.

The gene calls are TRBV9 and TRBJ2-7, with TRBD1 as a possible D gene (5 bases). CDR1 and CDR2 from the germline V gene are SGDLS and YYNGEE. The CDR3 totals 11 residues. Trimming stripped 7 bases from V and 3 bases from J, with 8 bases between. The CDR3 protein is CASGAFYEQYF. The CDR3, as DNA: TGTGCCAGCGGGGCTTTCTACGAGCAGTACTTC. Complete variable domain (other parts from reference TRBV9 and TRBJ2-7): DSGVTQTPKHLITATGQRVTLRCSPRSGDLSVYWYQQSLDQGLQFLIQYYNGEERAKGNILERFSAQQFPDLHSELNLSSLELGDSALYFCASGAFYEQYFGPGTRLTVT.

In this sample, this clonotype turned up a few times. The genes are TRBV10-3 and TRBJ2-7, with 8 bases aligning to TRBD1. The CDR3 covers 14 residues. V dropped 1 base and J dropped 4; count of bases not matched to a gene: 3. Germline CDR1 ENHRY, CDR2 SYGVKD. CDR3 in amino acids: CAISELDREYEQYF. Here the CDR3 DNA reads TGTGCCATCAGTGAGTTGGACAGGGAGTACGAGCAGTACTTC.

CDR3 sequence reads: CASSRAPRGANVLTF. The CDR3 DNA reads TGTGCCAGCAGCCGAGCCCCAAGGGGGGCCAACGTCCTGACTTTC. The V call is TRBV11-2, the J call TRBJ2-6; D unclear. V was pared by 5 bases and J by 4 bases, with 12 bases between. Germline values: CDR1 SGHAT, CDR2 FQNNGV. The CDR3 is 15 amino acids.

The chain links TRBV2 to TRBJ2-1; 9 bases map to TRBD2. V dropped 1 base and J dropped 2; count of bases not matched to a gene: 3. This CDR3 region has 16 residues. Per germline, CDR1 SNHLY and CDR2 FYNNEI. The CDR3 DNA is TGTGCCAGCAGTGAAGGACTAGCGGAGGCCTACAATGAGCAGTTCTTC. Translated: CASSEGLAEAYNEQFF.

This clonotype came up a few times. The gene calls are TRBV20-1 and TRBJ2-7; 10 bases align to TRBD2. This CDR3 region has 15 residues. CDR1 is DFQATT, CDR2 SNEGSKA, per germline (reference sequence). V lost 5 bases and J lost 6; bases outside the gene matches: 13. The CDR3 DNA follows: TGCAGTGCTCTCACCCGGCTAGCGGGAGAGAGCGAGCAGTACTTC. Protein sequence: CSALTRLAGESEQYF.

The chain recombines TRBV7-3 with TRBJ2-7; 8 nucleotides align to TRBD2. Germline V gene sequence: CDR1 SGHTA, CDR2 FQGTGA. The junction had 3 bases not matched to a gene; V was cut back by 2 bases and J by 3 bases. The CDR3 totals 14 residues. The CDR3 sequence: CASSLSAGDYEQYF. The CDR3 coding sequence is TGTGCCAGCAGCTTATCAGCGGGAGACTACGAGCAGTACTTC. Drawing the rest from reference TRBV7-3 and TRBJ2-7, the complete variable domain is GAGVSQTPSNKVTEKGKYVELRCDPISGHTALYWYRQSLGQGPEFLIYFQGTGAADDSGLPNDRFFAVRPEGSVSTLKIQRTERGDSAVYLCASSLSAGDYEQYFGPGTRLTVT.

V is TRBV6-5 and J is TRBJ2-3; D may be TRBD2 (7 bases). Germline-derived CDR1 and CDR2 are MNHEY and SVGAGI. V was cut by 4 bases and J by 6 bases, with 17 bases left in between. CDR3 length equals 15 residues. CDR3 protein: CASSSVAGARDTQYF. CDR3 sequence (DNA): TGTGCCAGCAGTTCGGTGGCGGGGGCACGCGATACGCAGTATTTT.

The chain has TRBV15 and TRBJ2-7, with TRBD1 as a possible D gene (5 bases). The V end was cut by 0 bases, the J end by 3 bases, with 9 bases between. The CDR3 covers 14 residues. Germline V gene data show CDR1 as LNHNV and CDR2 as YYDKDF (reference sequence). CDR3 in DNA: TGTGCCACCAGCAGAGATCGCAGGGTCTACGAGCAGTACTTC. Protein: CATSRDRRVYEQYF. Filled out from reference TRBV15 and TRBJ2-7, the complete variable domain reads DAMVIQNPRYQVTQFGKPVTLSCSQTLNHNVMYWYQQKSSQAPKLLFHYYDKDFNNEADTPDNFQSRRPNTSFCFLDIRSPGLGDTAMYLCATSRDRRVYEQYFGPGTRLTVT.

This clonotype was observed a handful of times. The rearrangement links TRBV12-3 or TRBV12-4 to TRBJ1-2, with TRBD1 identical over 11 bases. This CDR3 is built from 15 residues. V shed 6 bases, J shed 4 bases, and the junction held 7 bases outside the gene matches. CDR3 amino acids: CASSRDRGNLYGYTF. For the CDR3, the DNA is TGTGCCAGCAGCCGGGACAGGGGGAACCTCTATGGCTACACCTTC.

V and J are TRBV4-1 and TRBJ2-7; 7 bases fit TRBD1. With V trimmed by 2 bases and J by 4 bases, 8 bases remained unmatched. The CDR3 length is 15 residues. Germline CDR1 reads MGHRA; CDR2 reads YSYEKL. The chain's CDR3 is CASSQPRDRPYEQYF. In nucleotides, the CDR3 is TGCGCCAGCAGCCAACCCCGGGACAGACCTTACGAGCAGTACTTC.

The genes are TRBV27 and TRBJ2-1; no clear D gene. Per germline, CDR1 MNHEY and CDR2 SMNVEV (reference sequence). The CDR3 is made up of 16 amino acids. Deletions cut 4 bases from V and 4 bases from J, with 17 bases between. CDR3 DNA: TGTGCCAGCAGTTCCCCTACCGCGAAGTCATACAATGAGCAGTTCTTC. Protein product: CASSSPTAKSYNEQFF.

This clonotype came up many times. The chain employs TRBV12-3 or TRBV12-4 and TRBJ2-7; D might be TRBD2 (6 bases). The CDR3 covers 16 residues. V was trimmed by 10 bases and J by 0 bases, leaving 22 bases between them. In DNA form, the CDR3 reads TGTGCCACCGGGCGGGGAGCGTGGGGGAGCTCCTACGAGCAGTACTTC. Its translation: CATGRGAWGSSYEQYF.

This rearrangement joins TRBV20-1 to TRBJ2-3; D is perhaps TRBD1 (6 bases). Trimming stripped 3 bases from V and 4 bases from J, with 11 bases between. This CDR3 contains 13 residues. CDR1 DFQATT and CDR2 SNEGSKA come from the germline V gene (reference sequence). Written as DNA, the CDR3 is TGCAGTGCTAGTCAACAGGGCCCAGATACGCAGTATTTT. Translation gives CSASQQGPDTQYF.

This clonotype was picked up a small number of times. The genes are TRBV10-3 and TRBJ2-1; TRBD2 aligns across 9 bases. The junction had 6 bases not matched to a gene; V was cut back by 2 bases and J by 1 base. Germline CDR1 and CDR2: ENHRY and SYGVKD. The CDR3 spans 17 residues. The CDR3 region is CAISELSGSHSYNEQFF. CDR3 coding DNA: TGTGCCATCAGTGAGCTTAGCGGGAGTCATTCCTACAATGAGCAGTTCTTC.

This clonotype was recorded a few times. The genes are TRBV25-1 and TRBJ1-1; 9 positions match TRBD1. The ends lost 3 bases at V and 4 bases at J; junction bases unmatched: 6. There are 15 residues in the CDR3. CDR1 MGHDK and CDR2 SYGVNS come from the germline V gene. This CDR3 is CASSDPQGAATEAFF. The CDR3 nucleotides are TGTGCCAGCAGTGACCCACAGGGGGCGGCCACTGAAGCTTTCTTT. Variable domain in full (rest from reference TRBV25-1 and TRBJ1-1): EADIYQTPRYLVIGTGKKITLECSQTMGHDKMYWYQQDPGMELHLIHYSYGVNSTEKGDLSSESTVSRIRTEHFPLTLESARPSHTSQYLCASSDPQGAATEAFFGQGTRLTVV.

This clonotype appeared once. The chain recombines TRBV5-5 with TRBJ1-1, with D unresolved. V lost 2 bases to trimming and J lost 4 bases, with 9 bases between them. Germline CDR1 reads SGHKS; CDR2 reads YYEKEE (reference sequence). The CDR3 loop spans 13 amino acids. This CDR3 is CASSFFVGTEAFF. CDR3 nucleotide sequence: TGTGCCAGCAGCTTCTTCGTGGGCACTGAAGCTTTCTTT.

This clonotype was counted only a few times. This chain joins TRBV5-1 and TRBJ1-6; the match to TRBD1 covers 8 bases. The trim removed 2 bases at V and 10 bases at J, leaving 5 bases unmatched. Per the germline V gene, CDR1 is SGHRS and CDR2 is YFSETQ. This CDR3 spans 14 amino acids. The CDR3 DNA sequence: TGCGCCAGCAGCTTACAGGGGGTAAACTCACCCCTCCACTTT. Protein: CASSLQGVNSPLHF.

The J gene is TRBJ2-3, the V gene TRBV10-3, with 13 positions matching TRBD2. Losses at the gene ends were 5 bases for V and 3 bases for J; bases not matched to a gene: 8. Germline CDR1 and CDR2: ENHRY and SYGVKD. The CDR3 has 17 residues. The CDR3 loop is CAISPGLAGVGTDTQYF. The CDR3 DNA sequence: TGTGCCATCAGTCCTGGACTAGCGGGAGTTGGGACAGATACGCAGTATTTT.